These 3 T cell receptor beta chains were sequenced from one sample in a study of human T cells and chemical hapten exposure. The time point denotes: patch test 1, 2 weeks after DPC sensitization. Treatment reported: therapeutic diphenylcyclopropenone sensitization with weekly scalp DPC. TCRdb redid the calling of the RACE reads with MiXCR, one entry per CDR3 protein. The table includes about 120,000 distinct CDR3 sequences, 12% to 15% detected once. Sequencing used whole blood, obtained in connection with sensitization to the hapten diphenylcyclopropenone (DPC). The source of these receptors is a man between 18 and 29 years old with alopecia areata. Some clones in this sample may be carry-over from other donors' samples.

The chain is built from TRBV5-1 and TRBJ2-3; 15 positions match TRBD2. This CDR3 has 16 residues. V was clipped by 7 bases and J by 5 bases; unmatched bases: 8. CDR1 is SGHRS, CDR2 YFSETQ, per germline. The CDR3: CASGPGLAGGVDTQYF. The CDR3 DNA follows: TGCGCCAGCGGACCGGGACTAGCGGGGGGAGTAGATACGCAGTATTTT.

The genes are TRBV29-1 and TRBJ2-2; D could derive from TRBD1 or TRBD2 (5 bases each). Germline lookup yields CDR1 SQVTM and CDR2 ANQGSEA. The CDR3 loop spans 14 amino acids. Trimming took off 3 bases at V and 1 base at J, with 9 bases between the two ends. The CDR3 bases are TGCAGCGTTGAGGGGACCCTGAACACCGGGGAGCTGTTTTTT. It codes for CSVEGTLNTGELFF.

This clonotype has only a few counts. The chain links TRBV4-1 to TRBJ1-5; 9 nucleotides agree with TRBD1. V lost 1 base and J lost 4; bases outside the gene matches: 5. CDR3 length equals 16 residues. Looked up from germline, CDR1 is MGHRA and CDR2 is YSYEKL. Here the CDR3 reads CASSQGPQGANQPQHF. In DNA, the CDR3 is TGCGCCAGCAGCCAAGGGCCACAGGGGGCGAATCAGCCCCAGCATTTT.